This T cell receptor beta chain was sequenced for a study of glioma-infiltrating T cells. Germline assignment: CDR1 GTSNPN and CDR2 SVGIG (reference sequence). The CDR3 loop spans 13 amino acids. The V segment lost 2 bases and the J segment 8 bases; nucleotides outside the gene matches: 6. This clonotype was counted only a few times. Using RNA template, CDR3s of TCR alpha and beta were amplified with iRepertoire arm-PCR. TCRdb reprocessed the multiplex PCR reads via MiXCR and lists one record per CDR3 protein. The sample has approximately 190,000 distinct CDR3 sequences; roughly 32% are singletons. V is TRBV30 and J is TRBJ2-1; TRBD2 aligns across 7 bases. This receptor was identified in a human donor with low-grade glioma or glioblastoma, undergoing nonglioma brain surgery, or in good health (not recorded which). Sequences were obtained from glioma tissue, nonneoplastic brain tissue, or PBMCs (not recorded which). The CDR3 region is CAWSRGEKDEQFF. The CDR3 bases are TGTGCCTGGAGTCGGGGGGAGAAGGATGAGCAGTTCTTC.